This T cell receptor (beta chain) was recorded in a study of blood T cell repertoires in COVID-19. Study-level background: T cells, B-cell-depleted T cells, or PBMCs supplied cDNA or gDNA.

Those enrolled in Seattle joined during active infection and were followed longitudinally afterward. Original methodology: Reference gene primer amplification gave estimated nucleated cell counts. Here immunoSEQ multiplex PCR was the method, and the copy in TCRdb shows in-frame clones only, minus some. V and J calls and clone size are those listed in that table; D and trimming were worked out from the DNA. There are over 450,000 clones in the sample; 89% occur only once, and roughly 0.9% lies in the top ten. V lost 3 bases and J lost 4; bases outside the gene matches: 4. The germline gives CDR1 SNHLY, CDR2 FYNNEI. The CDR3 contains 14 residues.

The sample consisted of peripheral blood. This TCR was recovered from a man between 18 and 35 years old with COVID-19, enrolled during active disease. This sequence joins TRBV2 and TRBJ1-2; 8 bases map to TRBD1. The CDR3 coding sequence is TGTGCCAGCAGTGACAGGGGGCGCATCTATGGCTACACCTTC. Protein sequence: CASSDRGRIYGYTF.